Listed below are T cell receptor beta chains from one sample, sequenced in a study of identical twins. TCRdb fed the 5' RACE reads into MiXCR, producing one record per CDR3 protein. The sample has approximately 700,000 distinct CDR3 sequences; roughly 6% are singletons. The specimen was naive T cells sorted from blood. These receptors were obtained from a man between 18 and 29 years old in good health. CDR3s include the opening cysteine and the closing phenylalanine or tryptophan. A D gene is named only where the DNA matches it firmly. The size entry is marked missing in some rows and otherwise reads once, few, many or a size class.

clone size | J gene | D gene | V gene | CDR3 protein | CDR3 DNA
many | TRBJ1-1 | . | TRBV28 | CASSQRTANTEAFF | TGTGCCAGCAGTCAACGGACGGCGAACACTGAAGCTTTCTTT
. | TRBJ2-5 | . | TRBV3-1 | CASSQEGHLTQYF | TGTGCCAGCAGCCAAGAAGGCCATCTCACCCAGTACTTC
many | TRBJ2-3 | . | TRBV5-1 | CASSLGRGDTQYF | TGCGCCAGCAGCTTGGGGAGAGGAGATACGCAGTATTTT
many | TRBJ1-2 | . | TRBV9 | CASTTSRENPYGYTF | TGTGCCAGCACCACCTCCCGGGAAAACCCCTATGGCTACACCTTC
few | TRBJ2-2 | . | TRBV5-1 | CASSRNLGPTGNTGELFF | TGCGCCAGCAGCCGCAACCTAGGCCCCACGGGGAACACCGGGGAGCTGTTTTTT
. | TRBJ2-1 | . | TRBV5-1 | CASSPEFPYNEQFF | TGCGCCAGCAGCCCGGAATTTCCCTACAATGAGCAGTTCTTC
many | TRBJ2-1 | TRBD2 | TRBV5-1 | CASSPRPSGAYNEQFF | TGCGCCAGCAGCCCACGACCTAGCGGCGCCTACAATGAGCAGTTCTTC
. | TRBJ1-1 | TRBD1 | TRBV2 | CAMTRQGPEAFF | TGTGCCATGACCCGACAGGGGCCTGAAGCTTTCTTT
many | TRBJ1-5 | . | TRBV18 | CASSPLRSERPQHF | TGTGCCAGCTCACCTTTACGGTCGGAGCGGCCCCAGCATTTT
. | TRBJ1-5 | . | TRBV6-2/TRBV6-3 | CASSLQGLSNQPQHF | TGTGCCAGCAGTCTACAGGGACTTAGCAATCAGCCCCAGCATTTT
many | TRBJ1-5 | . | TRBV20-1 | CSARDRAGLEPQHF | TGCAGTGCTAGAGATAGGGCGGGCTTAGAGCCCCAGCATTTT
. | TRBJ2-1 | . | TRBV5-1 | CASSSQVVNEQFF | TGCGCCAGCAGCTCACAGGTTGTCAATGAGCAGTTCTTC
many | TRBJ2-1 | TRBD1 | TRBV4-1 | CASSHLIMDRDNEQFF | TGCGCCAGCAGCCACCTCATAATGGACAGGGACAATGAGCAGTTCTTC
few | TRBJ2-6 | TRBD2 | TRBV5-1 | CASSSGGGANVLTF | TGCGCCAGCAGCTCGGGGGGAGGGGCCAACGTCCTGACTTTC
few | TRBJ1-2 | . | TRBV27 | CASSLQGVRYGYTF | TGTGCCAGCAGTTTGCAGGGAGTTCGCTATGGCTACACCTTC
. | TRBJ1-1 | . | TRBV6-1 | CASIEGGLNTEAFF | TGTGCCAGCATCGAGGGCGGACTGAACACTGAAGCTTTCTTT
many | TRBJ2-3 | TRBD2 | TRBV13 | CASSPPGLAGTDTQYF | TGTGCCAGCAGCCCCCCGGGACTAGCGGGCACAGATACGCAGTATTTT
many | TRBJ2-7 | . | TRBV12-3/TRBV12-4 | CASMNRAYEQYF | TGTGCCAGCATGAACAGGGCCTACGAGCAGTACTTC
few | TRBJ2-7 | . | TRBV20-1 | CSASFPGVEDYEQYF | TGCAGTGCTTCTTTCCCAGGGGTCGAAGACTACGAGCAGTACTTC
many | TRBJ2-5 | . | TRBV27 | CASSYQGRRETQYF | TGTGCCAGCAGTTACCAGGGGAGGAGAGAGACCCAGTACTTC
. | TRBJ2-7 | TRBD1 | TRBV30 | CAWSPGTGREQYF | TGTGCCTGGAGTCCCGGGACAGGGAGGGAGCAGTACTTC
many | TRBJ2-1 | TRBD2 | TRBV20-1 | CSATLAGGLDEQFF | TGCAGTGCAACCCTAGCGGGAGGGTTAGATGAGCAGTTCTTC
few | TRBJ2-7 | . | TRBV7-2 | CASSYRDRQYF | TGTGCCAGCAGTTACCGGGACCGCCAGTACTTC
few | TRBJ2-6 | . | TRBV7-6 | CASSPSLVSGANVLTF | TGTGCCAGCAGCCCGAGTCTAGTCTCCGGGGCCAACGTCCTGACTTTC
. | TRBJ2-1 | . | TRBV5-1 | CASTNRDSYNEQFF | TGCGCCAGCACAAACCGGGACTCCTACAATGAGCAGTTCTTC
many | TRBJ2-3 | . | TRBV5-1 | CASGPRSTDTQYF | TGCGCCAGCGGCCCTAGGTCCACAGATACGCAGTATTTT
many | TRBJ1-1 | . | TRBV29-1 | CSAPRGIEAFF | TGCAGCGCCCCGCGGGGGATCGAAGCTTTCTTT
few | TRBJ2-7 | . | TRBV7-2 | CASSLGAYDAYEQYF | TGTGCCAGCAGCTTAGGGGCATACGATGCCTACGAGCAGTACTTC
many | TRBJ2-7 | . | TRBV20-1 | CSASRGDNEQYF | TGCAGTGCTAGTCGGGGGGACAACGAGCAGTACTTC
. | TRBJ2-5 | . | TRBV11-2 | CASSLVSARLARQETQYF | TGTGCCAGCAGCTTAGTGTCCGCCCGTCTAGCGAGACAAGAGACCCAGTACTTC
many | TRBJ2-1 | TRBD2 | TRBV10-1 | CASSDILLAGGLSSYNEQFF | TGCGCCAGCAGTGATATTTTGCTAGCGGGAGGGCTAAGCTCCTACAATGAGCAGTTCTTC
. | TRBJ2-1 | . | TRBV20-1 | CSATFREKQFF | TGCAGTGCTACCTTCCGGGAGAAGCAGTTCTTC
many | TRBJ2-2 | . | TRBV6-1 | CASSPGVDTGELFF | TGTGCCAGCAGCCCAGGGGTGGACACCGGGGAGCTGTTTTTT
many | TRBJ2-2 | . | TRBV20-1 | CSARDGTGAGELFF | TGCAGTGCTAGAGACGGGACGGGGGCCGGGGAGCTGTTTTTT
. | TRBJ2-1 | . | TRBV7-8 | CASSLPGDDEQFF | TGTGCCAGCAGCCTACCAGGGGACGATGAGCAGTTCTTC
few | TRBJ1-6 | . | TRBV7-2 | CASSPPGLPSPLHF | TGTGCCAGCAGCCCCCCAGGGCTCCCTTCACCCCTCCACTTT
many | TRBJ2-3 | . | TRBV28 | CASSFPITGADTQYF | TGTGCCAGCAGTTTTCCCATAACCGGGGCGGATACGCAGTATTTT
. | TRBJ2-5 | . | TRBV5-1 | CASSLEGGAEETQYF | TGCGCCAGCAGCTTGGAGGGGGGGGCGGAGGAGACCCAGTACTTC
few | TRBJ2-1 | TRBD2 | TRBV19 | CASSAGLGLAGSNEQFF | TGTGCCAGTAGTGCCGGCCTGGGACTAGCGGGAAGCAATGAGCAGTTCTTC
few | TRBJ2-3 | TRBD2 | TRBV28 | CASSLGPTSAQWSTDTQYF | TGTGCCAGCAGTTTAGGTCCTACTAGCGCCCAATGGAGCACAGATACGCAGTATTTT
many | TRBJ1-4 | . | TRBV12-3/TRBV12-4 | CASSPRQSTNEKLFF | TGTGCCAGCAGTCCCCGACAGTCAACTAATGAAAAACTGTTTTTT
many | TRBJ2-7 | . | TRBV12-3/TRBV12-4 | CASSRSLGPGDSVTYEQYF | TGTGCCAGCAGCCGATCTTTGGGACCTGGCGACAGTGTTACCTACGAGCAGTACTTC
few | TRBJ2-7 | . | TRBV6-2/TRBV6-3 | CASSAGPDRLEQYF | TGTGCCAGCAGCGCGGGACCTGACCGGCTCGAGCAGTACTTC
many | TRBJ2-1 | TRBD1 | TRBV27 | CASSLIVGQGFNEQFF | TGTGCCAGCAGTTTAATAGTGGGACAGGGTTTCAATGAGCAGTTCTTC
many | TRBJ1-5 | . | TRBV27 | CASSSPRRGQPQHF | TGTGCCAGCAGTTCCCCCCGGCGGGGTCAGCCCCAGCATTTT
many | TRBJ2-1 | . | TRBV10-3 | CAIGTGLWQFF | TGTGCCATCGGAACTGGGTTGTGGCAGTTCTTC
many | TRBJ2-5 | . | TRBV5-6 | CASSGSRGQETQYF | TGTGCCAGCAGCGGATCGAGGGGGCAAGAGACCCAGTACTTC
many | TRBJ2-3 | TRBD2 | TRBV4-2 | CASSQDLWLAGADTQYF | TGTGCCAGCAGCCAAGATCTTTGGCTAGCGGGAGCAGATACGCAGTATTTT
many | TRBJ2-2 | . | TRBV29-1 | CSCLDGMNTGELFF | TGCAGCTGTTTGGACGGGATGAACACCGGGGAGCTGTTTTTT
many | TRBJ1-1 | . | TRBV20-1 | CSAETVNTEAFF | TGCAGTGCTGAAACAGTGAACACTGAAGCTTTCTTT
many | TRBJ2-3 | TRBD2 | TRBV7-2 | CASSSYSTSPGDTQYF | TGTGCCAGCAGCTCCTATTCGACTAGCCCTGGGGATACGCAGTATTTT
few | TRBJ2-7 | . | TRBV29-1 | CSARDPTYEQYF | TGCAGCGCCCGGGACCCCACCTACGAGCAGTACTTC
many | TRBJ2-1 | . | TRBV24-1 | CATSSPESSYNEQFF | TGTGCCACCAGTTCCCCGGAGAGCTCCTACAATGAGCAGTTCTTC
many | TRBJ2-1 | . | TRBV12-3/TRBV12-4 | CASSFVRAEQFF | TGTGCCAGCAGTTTTGTGAGGGCCGAGCAGTTCTTC